Listed below are T cell receptor beta chains from one sample, sequenced in a study of shared clonotypes between healthy human individuals. TCRdb keeps only in-frame clones here, not all; method: immunoSEQ multiplex PCR. The table lists 2,500,000 or so clones, more than 90% of them singletons. What was sequenced was naive CD4+ T cells sorted from blood. The receptors stem from a man between 18 and 29 years old in good health. CDR3s include the opening cysteine and the closing phenylalanine or tryptophan. Fields, in order: D gene, J gene, clone size, V gene, CDR3 DNA, CDR3 protein. The D gene is left open where the match is weak. Not all rows give a size; the values are once, few, many and, for expanded clones, a class.

>TRBD1|TRBJ2-7|.|TRBV6-1
TGTGCCAGCAGTCAATACAGGGGTTCCTACGAGCAGTACTTC
CASSQYRGSYEQYF
>.|TRBJ2-5|.|TRBV5-1
TGCGCCAGCAGCTTGGGGGGCGAAGGGGAGACCCAGTACTTC
CASSLGGEGETQYF
>.|TRBJ2-6|.|TRBV9
TGTGCCAGCAGCGTAGAACGGGCTGGGGCCAACGTCCTGACTTTC
CASSVERAGANVLTF
>TRBD2|TRBJ2-5|.|TRBV7-2
TGTGCCAGCAGCTTGCCATCAGCGGGAGGGATGAGGGAGACCCAGTACTTC
CASSLPSAGGMRETQYF
>.|TRBJ1-1|.|TRBV4-1
TGCGCCAGCAGCCAAAGGCCGGGCAGCGAGCACACTGAAGCTTTCTTT
CASSQRPGSEHTEAFF
>TRBD1|TRBJ1-2|once|TRBV28
TGTGCCAGCAGTCACAGGGGGCGAGACTATGGCTACACCTTC
CASSHRGRDYGYTF
>TRBD2|TRBJ2-1|.|TRBV5-1
TGCGCCAGCAGCGGGGGGACTAGCGGGAGACAAGAGCAGTTCTTC
CASSGGTSGRQEQFF
>.|TRBJ2-5|.|TRBV6-6
TGTGCCAGCAGTTACAGGGGACCCCGAGAGACCCAGTACTTC
CASSYRGPRETQYF
>TRBD2|TRBJ2-1|.|TRBV6-6
TGTGCCAGCAGTTACCCGGGACTAGCGGCCAATGAGCAGTTCTTC
CASSYPGLAANEQFF
>.|TRBJ2-1|.|TRBV4-1
TGCGCCAGCAGCTCGGTAGCCTCCTACAATGAGCAGTTCTTC
CASSSVASYNEQFF
>.|TRBJ1-1|.|TRBV30
TGTGCCTGGACCGTTTGGGCTGAAGCTTTCTTT
CAWTVWAEAFF
>.|TRBJ1-1|.|TRBV10-3
TGTGCCATCACTGGGGATTTCACTGAAGCTTTCTTT
CAITGDFTEAFF
>TRBD1|TRBJ2-1|.|TRBV7-7
TGTGCTAGCAGCCCGGAGACAGGGTTAGAGCAGTTCTTC
CASSPETGLEQFF
>TRBD1|TRBJ2-7|few|TRBV2
TGTGCCAGCAGTTCCGGGACAGGGACATCCTACGAGCAGTACTTC
CASSSGTGTSYEQYF
>TRBD1|TRBJ1-2|.|TRBV30
TGTGCCTGGAGTGCATACAGGGGAGGCTACACCTTC
CAWSAYRGGYTF
>.|TRBJ2-7|.|TRBV5-6
TGTGCCAGCAGCTTAGAGCTGGCAGGGGGGTACGAGCAGTACTTC
CASSLELAGGYEQYF
>TRBD1|TRBJ2-3|.|TRBV2
TGTGCCAGCAGTGTGGCGGGACAGGGGGTCACAGATACGCAGTATTTT
CASSVAGQGVTDTQYF
>TRBD1|TRBJ2-5|.|TRBV5-1
TGCGCCAGCAGCCTGCCTCGGACAGGGGGCGGAGGGGTCCAAGAGACCCAGTACTTC
CASSLPRTGGGGVQETQYF
>.|TRBJ2-3|.|TRBV5-4
TGTGCCAGCAGCGAGGACGGCGGAAGAACAGATACGCAGTATTTT
CASSEDGGRTDTQYF
>TRBD1|TRBJ2-7|.|TRBV11-3
TGTGCCAGCAGCCCCGGGACAGGGTTCTACGAGCAGTACTTC
CASSPGTGFYEQYF
>.|TRBJ1-3|.|TRBV6-6
TGTGCCAGCAGGCACACCGGGACATCAGGAAACACCATATATTTT
CASRHTGTSGNTIYF
>.|TRBJ2-3|.|TRBV30
TGTGCCTGGACGCTCGGGTTCACAGATACGCAGTATTTT
CAWTLGFTDTQYF
>.|TRBJ1-4|.|TRBV19
TGTGCCAGTTCTCCACAGGATACTAATGAAAAACTGTTTTTT
CASSPQDTNEKLFF
>TRBD1|TRBJ1-6|.|TRBV7-9
TGTGCCAGCAGCTTCCAGGGGGCGCGGTCACCCCTCCACTTT
CASSFQGARSPLHF
>.|TRBJ2-2|.|TRBV6-5
TGTGCCAGCAGCCATCTCATTGAGGAGCTGTTTTTT
CASSHLIEELFF
>TRBD1|TRBJ2-7|.|TRBV27
TGTGCCAGCAGTCTAAGGACAGGGGGGTCCTACGAGCAGTACTTC
CASSLRTGGSYEQYF
>.|TRBJ1-2|once|TRBV18
TGTGCCAGCTCACCTAGCCCAGGGGCGTCTGACTATGGCTACACCTTC
CASSPSPGASDYGYTF
>.|TRBJ1-1|.|TRBV2
TGTGCCAGCAGTGACCTCCAGGGGCCAGGGACTGAAGCTTTCTTT
CASSDLQGPGTEAFF
>.|TRBJ1-5|once|TRBV6-1
TGTGCCAGCAGTAAGGACGGGAGCAATCAGCCCCAGCATTTT
CASSKDGSNQPQHF
>TRBD2|TRBJ2-2|.|TRBV5-6
TGTGCCAGCAGCCGGACCGGGACTAGCGTACCCGGGGAGCTGTTTTTT
CASSRTGTSVPGELFF
>TRBD1|TRBJ1-4|.|TRBV5-1
TGCGCCAGCAGCCGCGACAGGGGAGCAACTAATGAAAAACTGTTTTTT
CASSRDRGATNEKLFF
>.|TRBJ2-2|.|TRBV7-3
TGTGCCAGCAGCGACCGACAGGGAGGCACCGGGGAGCTGTTTTTT
CASSDRQGGTGELFF